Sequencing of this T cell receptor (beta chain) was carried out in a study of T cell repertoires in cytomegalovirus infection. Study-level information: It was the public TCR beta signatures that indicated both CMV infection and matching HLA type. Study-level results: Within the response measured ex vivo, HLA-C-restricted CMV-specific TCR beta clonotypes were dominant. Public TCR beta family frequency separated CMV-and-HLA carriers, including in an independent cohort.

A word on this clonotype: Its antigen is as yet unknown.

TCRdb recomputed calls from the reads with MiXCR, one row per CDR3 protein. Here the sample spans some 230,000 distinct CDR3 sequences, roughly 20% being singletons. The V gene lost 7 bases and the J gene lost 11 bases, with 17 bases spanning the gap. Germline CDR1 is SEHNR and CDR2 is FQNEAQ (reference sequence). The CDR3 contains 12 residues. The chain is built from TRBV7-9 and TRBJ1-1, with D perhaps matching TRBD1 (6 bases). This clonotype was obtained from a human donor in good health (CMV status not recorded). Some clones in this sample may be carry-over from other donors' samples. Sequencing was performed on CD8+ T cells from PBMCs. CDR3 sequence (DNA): TGTGCCAGCACCTTTATGGGGGCGACGGCTTTCTTT. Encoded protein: CASTFMGATAFF.